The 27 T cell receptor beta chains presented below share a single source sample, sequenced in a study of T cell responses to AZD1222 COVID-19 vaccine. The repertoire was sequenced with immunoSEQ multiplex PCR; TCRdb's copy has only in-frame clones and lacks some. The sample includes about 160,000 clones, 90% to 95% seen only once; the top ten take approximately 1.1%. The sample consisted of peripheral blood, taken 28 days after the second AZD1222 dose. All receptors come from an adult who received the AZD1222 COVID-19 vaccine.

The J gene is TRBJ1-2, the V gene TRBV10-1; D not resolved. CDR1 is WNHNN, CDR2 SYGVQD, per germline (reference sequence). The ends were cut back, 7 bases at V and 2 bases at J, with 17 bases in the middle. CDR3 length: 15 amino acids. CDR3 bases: TGCGCCAGCACCCCACATCGGACGGAGAACTATGGCTACACCTTC. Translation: CASTPHRTENYGYTF.

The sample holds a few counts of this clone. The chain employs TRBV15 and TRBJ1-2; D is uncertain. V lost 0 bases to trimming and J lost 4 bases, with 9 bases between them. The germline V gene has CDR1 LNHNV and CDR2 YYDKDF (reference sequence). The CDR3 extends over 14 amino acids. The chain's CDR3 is CATSRDREVYGYTF. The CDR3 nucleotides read TGTGCCACCAGCAGAGATAGAGAAGTCTATGGCTACACCTTC.

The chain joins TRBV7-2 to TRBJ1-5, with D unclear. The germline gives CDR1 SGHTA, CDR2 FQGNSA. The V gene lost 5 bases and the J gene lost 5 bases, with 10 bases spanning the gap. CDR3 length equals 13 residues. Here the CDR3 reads CASSVRWDQPQHF. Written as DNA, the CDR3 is TGTGCCAGCAGCGTGAGGTGGGATCAGCCCCAGCATTTT.

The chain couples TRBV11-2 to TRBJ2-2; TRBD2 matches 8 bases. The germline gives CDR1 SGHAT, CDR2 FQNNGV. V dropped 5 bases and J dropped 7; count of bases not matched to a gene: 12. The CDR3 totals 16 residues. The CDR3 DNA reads TGTGCCAGCAGCCCCAGGTTCGGGGGGGCTTACGGGGAGCTGTTTTTT. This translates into CASSPRFGGAYGELFF.

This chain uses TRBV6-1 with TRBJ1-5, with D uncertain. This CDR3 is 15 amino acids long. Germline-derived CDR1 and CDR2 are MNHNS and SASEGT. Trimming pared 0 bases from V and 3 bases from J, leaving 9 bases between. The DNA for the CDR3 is TGTGCCAGCAGTGAAGCGGACGGATCCAATCAGCCCCAGCATTTT. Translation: CASSEADGSNQPQHF.

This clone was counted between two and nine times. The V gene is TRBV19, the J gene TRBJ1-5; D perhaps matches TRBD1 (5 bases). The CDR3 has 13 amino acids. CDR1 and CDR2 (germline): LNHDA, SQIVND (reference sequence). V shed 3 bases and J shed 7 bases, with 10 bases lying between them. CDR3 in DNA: TGTGCCAGTAGTATTCAGGCAGGGCAGCCCCAGCATTTT. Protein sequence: CASSIQAGQPQHF. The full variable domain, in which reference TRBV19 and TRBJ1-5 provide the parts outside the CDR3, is DGGITQSPKYLFRKEGQNVTLSCEQNLNHDAMYWYRQDPGQGLRLIYYSQIVNDFQKGDIAEGYSVSREKKESFPLTVTSAQKNPTAFYLCASSIQAGQPQHFGDGTRLSIL.

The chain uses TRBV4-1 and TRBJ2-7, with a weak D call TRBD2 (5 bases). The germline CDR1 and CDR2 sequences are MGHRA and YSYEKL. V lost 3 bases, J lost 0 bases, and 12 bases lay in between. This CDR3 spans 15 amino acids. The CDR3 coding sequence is TGCGCCAGCAGCCAGGCGGACTTTTCCTCCTACGAGCAGTACTTC. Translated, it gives CASSQADFSSYEQYF.

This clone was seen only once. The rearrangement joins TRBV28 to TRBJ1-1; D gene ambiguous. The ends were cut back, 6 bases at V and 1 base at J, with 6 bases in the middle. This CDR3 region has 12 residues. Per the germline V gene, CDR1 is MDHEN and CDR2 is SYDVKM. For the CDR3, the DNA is TGTGCCAGCAGACTACAGAACACTGAAGCTTTCTTT. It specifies CASRLQNTEAFF.

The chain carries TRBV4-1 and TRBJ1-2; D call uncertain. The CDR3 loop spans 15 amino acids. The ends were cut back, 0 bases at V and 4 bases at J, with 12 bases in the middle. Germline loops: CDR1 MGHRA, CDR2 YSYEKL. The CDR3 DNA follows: TGCGCCAGCAGCCAAGATGCAGGCTCTAGCTATGGCTACACCTTC. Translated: CASSQDAGSSYGYTF.

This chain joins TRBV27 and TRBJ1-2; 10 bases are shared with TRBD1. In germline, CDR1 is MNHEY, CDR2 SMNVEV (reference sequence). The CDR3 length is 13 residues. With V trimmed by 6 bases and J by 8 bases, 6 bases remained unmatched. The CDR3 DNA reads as TGTGCCAGCAGCTTAGGACAGGGGGGCGGCTACACCTTC. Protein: CASSLGQGGGYTF.

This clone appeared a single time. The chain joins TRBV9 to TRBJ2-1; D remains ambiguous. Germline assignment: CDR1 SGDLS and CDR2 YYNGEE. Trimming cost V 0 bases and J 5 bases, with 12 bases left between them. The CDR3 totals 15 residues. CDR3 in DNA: TGTGCCAGCAGCGTAGATGGCGTCGACCACAATGAGCAGTTCTTC. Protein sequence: CASSVDGVDHNEQFF.

CDR3 coding DNA: TGCGCCAGCAGTGAGACCCCCGGAGGGGGCGCATCCTACGAGCAGTACTTC. Translating it yields CASSETPGGGASYEQYF. This sequence joins TRBV10-2 and TRBJ2-7, with a possible D match to TRBD1 (7 bases). CDR3 length: 17 amino acids. Per germline, CDR1 WSHSY and CDR2 SAAADI. Deletions cut 2 bases from V and 1 base from J, with 18 bases between.

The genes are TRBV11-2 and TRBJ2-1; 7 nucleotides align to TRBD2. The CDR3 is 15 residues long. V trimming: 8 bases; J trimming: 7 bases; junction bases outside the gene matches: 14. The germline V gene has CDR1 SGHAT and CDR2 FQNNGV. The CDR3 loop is CASGWTTSPGNEQFF. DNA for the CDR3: TGTGCCAGCGGATGGACGACTAGCCCCGGGAATGAGCAGTTCTTC.

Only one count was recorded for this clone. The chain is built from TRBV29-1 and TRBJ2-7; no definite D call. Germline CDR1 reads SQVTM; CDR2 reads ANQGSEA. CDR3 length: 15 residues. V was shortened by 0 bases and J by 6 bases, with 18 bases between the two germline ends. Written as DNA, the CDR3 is TGCAGCGTTGAAGACAGTTTAAACTCCCGGAGCGAGCAGTACTTC. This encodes CSVEDSLNSRSEQYF.

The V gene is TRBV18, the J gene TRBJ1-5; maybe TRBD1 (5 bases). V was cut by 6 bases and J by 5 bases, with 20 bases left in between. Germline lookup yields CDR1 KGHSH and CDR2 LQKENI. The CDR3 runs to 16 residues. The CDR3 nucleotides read TGTGCCAGCTCCGGGGATGGCGGCAGGGTCTATCAGCCCCAGCATTTT. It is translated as CASSGDGGRVYQPQHF.

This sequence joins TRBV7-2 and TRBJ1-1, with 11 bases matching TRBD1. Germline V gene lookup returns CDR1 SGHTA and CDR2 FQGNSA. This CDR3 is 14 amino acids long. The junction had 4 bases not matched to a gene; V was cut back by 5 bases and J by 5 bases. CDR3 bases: TGTGCCAGCAGCACCAGGGACAGGGGGACTGAAGCTTTCTTT. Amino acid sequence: CASSTRDRGTEAFF.

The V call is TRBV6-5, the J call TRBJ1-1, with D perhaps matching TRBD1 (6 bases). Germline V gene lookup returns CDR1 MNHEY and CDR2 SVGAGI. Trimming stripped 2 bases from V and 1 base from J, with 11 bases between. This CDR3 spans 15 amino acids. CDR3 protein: CASSYDRLANTEAFF. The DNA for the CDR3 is TGTGCCAGCAGTTACGACAGGTTGGCGAACACTGAAGCTTTCTTT.

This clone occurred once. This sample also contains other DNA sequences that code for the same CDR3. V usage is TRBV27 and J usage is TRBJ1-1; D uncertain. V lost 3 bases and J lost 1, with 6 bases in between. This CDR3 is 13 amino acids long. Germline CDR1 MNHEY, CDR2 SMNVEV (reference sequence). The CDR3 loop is CASSFFGNTEAFF. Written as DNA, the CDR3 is TGTGCCAGCAGTTTTTTTGGGAACACTGAAGCTTTCTTT.

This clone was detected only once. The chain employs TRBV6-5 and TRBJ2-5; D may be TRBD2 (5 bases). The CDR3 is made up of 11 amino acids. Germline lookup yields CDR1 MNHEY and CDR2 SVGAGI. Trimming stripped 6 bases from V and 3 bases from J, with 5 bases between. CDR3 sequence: CASSGKETQYF. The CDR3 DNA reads TGTGCCAGCAGCGGGAAAGAGACCCAGTACTTC.

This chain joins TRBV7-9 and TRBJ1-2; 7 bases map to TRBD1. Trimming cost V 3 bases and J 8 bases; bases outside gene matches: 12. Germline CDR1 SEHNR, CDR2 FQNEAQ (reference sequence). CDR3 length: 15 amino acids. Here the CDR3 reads CASSFVTGVITGYTF. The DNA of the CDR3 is TGTGCCAGCAGCTTCGTAACAGGGGTTATTACGGGCTACACCTTC.

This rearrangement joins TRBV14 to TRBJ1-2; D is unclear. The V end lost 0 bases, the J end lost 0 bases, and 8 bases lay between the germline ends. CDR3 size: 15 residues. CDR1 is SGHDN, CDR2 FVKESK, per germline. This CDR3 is CASSQDFVANYGYTF. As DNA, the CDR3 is TGTGCCAGCAGCCAAGATTTCGTTGCTAACTATGGCTACACCTTC.

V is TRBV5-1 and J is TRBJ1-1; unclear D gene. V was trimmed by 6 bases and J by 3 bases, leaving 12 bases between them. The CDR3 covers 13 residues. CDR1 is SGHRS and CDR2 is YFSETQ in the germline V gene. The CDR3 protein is CASKLGTDTEAFF. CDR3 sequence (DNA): TGCGCCAGCAAATTGGGCACCGACACTGAAGCTTTCTTT.

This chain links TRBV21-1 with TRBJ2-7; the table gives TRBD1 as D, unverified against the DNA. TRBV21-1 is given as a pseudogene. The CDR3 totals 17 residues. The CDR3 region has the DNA TGTGCCAGCAGCAACACTGGTCGGGAGACAGGGGACTACGAGCAGTACTTC. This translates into CASSNTGRETGDYEQYF.

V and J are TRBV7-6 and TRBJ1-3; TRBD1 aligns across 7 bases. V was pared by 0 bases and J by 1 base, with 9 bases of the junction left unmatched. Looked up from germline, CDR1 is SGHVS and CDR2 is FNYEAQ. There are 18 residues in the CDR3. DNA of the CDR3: TGTGCCAGCAGCTTAGCGGCGGGACAGACGTATTCTGGAAACACCATATATTTT. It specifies CASSLAAGQTYSGNTIYF.

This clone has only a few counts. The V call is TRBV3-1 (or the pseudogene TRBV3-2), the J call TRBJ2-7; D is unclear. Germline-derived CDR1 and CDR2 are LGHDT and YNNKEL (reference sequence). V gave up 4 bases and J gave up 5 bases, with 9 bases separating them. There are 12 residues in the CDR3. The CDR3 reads CASSRALNEQYF. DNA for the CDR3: TGTGCCAGCAGCCGCGCCCTGAACGAGCAGTACTTC.

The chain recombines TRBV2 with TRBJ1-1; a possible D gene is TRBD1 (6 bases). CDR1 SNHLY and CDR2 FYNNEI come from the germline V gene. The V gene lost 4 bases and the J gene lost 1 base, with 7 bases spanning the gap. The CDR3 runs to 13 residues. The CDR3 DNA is TGTGCCAGCAGTGGGGGGCCGAACACTGAAGCTTTCTTT. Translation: CASSGGPNTEAFF.

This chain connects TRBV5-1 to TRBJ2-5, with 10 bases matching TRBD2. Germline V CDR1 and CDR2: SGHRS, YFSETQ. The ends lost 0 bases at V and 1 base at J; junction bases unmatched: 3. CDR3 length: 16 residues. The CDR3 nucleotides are TGCGCCAGCAGCTTGGGGTTAGCGGGGGGCCAAGAGACCCAGTACTTC. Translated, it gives CASSLGLAGGQETQYF.